Shown below are 17 T cell receptor beta chains from a single sample sequenced in a study of T cell repertoires in cytomegalovirus infection. Antigens for these TCRs are unknown. TCRdb reanalysed the reads using MiXCR and keeps one entry per CDR3 protein. The sample lists some 920,000 distinct CDR3 sequences, approximately 30% occurring once. This material consisted of cultured CD8+ T cells from PBMCs, taken from culture after CMV antigen stimulation. All receptors come from a human donor in good health (CMV status not recorded). Some clones in this sample may be carry-over from other donors' samples.

The chain recombines TRBV6-4 with TRBJ1-1; maybe TRBD1 (6 bases). The CDR3 covers 15 residues. Germline CDR1 reads MRHNA; CDR2 reads SNTAGT. Trimming took off 6 bases at V and 1 base at J, with 15 bases between the two ends. The CDR3 sequence: CASRPRGGSNTEAFF. CDR3 DNA sequence: TGTGCCAGCAGGCCGAGGGGGGGGTCGAACACTGAAGCTTTCTTT.

V usage is TRBV9 and J usage is TRBJ2-6; D perhaps matches TRBD1 (5 bases). The CDR3 runs 16 residues. Germline V CDR1 and CDR2: SGDLS, YYNGEE. Trimming took 6 bases from V and 2 from J, leaving 15 bases between them. The CDR3 sequence is CASKGRVPTGANVLTF. CDR3 nucleotide sequence: TGTGCCAGCAAAGGCAGGGTCCCCACTGGGGCCAACGTCCTGACTTTC.

The chain combines TRBV11-3 with TRBJ2-2; TRBD1 matches 8 bases. Per germline, CDR1 SGHNT and CDR2 YENEEA. CDR3 length: 19 residues. J gave up 2 bases and V 5 bases, and 16 bases lay outside the gene matches. CDR3 amino acids: CASSPRAGGHTINTGELFF. The CDR3 DNA sequence: TGTGCCAGCAGCCCTAGGGCAGGGGGCCATACTATAAACACCGGGGAGCTGTTTTTT.

The chain joins TRBV7-6 to TRBJ1-1; the D gene is possibly TRBD1 (6 bases). The CDR3 sequence is 15 residues long. The germline gives CDR1 SGHVS, CDR2 FNYEAQ. The germline V and J ends were trimmed by 4 bases and 6 bases, with 18 bases remaining between them. The CDR3 nucleotides read TGTGCCAGCAGCTATGCTGGGGGGGCTGTAGCTGAAGCTTTCTTT. Protein: CASSYAGGAVAEAFF.

The rearrangement links TRBV7-9 to TRBJ1-2, with 8 bases fitting TRBD1. The CDR3 is 16 residues long. V lost 5 bases, J lost 4 bases, and 12 bases stayed unmatched. Germline values: CDR1 SEHNR, CDR2 FQNEAQ (reference sequence). CDR3 in DNA: TGTGCCAGCAGCGGACAGGGAATCCAGCTCGGCTATGGCTACACCTTC. The encoded protein is CASSGQGIQLGYGYTF.

This clonotype appeared a few times. The CDR3 nucleotides read TGTGCCAGTATTATTAACACTGAAGCTTTCTTT. Protein sequence: CASIINTEAFF. This chain joins TRBV28 and TRBJ1-1; no reliable D call. CDR1 and CDR2 from the germline V gene are MDHEN and SYDVKM. Trimming pared 9 bases from V and 2 bases from J, leaving 7 bases between. The CDR3 is 11 residues long. Complete variable domain (other parts from reference TRBV28 and TRBJ1-1): DVKVTQSSRYLVKRTGEKVFLECVQDMDHENMFWYRQDPGLGLRLIYFSYDVKMKEKGDIPEGYSVSREKKERFSLILESASTNQTSMYLCASIINTEAFFGQGTRLTVV.

A few counts support this clonotype. The chain combines TRBV7-9 with TRBJ2-3, with 8 nucleotides matching TRBD1. J gave up 1 base and V 5 bases, and 11 bases lay outside the gene matches. There are 17 residues in the CDR3. The germline gives CDR1 SEHNR, CDR2 FQNEAQ (reference sequence). The CDR3 loop is CASSTIPGQGGTDTQYF. The CDR3 DNA reads as TGTGCCAGCAGCACCATACCAGGACAGGGTGGCACAGATACGCAGTATTTT.

There are a few counts of this clonotype. This chain uses TRBV2 with TRBJ1-2, with D perhaps TRBD1 (6 bases). This CDR3 comprises 16 residues. Trimming removed 3 bases at V and 8 bases at J, with 22 bases between. Germline loops: CDR1 SNHLY, CDR2 FYNNEI. CDR3 region: CASSDRGADPVGGYTF. CDR3 in DNA: TGTGCCAGCAGTGACAGGGGCGCCGACCCCGTTGGGGGCTACACCTTC.

The chain uses TRBV27 and TRBJ2-1; TRBD2 might be the D (6 bases). V shed 3 bases and J shed 9 bases, with 15 bases lying between them. Germline V gene data show CDR1 as MNHEY and CDR2 as SMNVEV (reference sequence). The CDR3 length is 14 residues. In nucleotides, the CDR3 is TGTGCCAGCAGTTTTGGGGGGTTGCAGATTGAGCAGTTCTTC. Its protein product is CASSFGGLQIEQFF.

This clonotype was picked up a small number of times. This rearrangement joins TRBV3-1 to TRBJ1-2, with 9 bases identical to TRBD1. J gave up 4 bases and V 2 bases, and 5 bases lay outside the gene matches. The CDR3 consists of 15 residues. From germline, CDR1 is LGHDT and CDR2 YNNKEL (reference sequence). This chain's CDR3 is CASSQKDRGVYGYTF. The CDR3 DNA follows: TGTGCCAGCAGCCAAAAGGACAGGGGCGTCTATGGCTACACCTTC.

This clonotype appeared a few times. The chain is built from TRBV20-1 and TRBJ2-1; D may correspond to TRBD1 or TRBD2 (7 bases each). The V and J ends lost 6 bases and 7 bases respectively, with 22 bases between them. The CDR3 length is 15 residues. CDR1 is DFQATT, CDR2 SNEGSKA, per germline (reference sequence). CDR3 loop: CSALAQGGSLNEQFF. The CDR3 DNA follows: TGCAGTGCCCTAGCGCAGGGGGGGAGTCTGAATGAGCAGTTCTTC.

The V call is TRBV5-5, the J call TRBJ2-1, with 9 bases identical to TRBD2. J was trimmed by 5 bases and V by 1 base; bases with no gene match: 4. This CDR3 region has 15 residues. The germline V gene encodes CDR1 SGHKS and CDR2 YYEKEE (reference sequence). The DNA for the CDR3 is TGTGCCAGCAGCTTGTTGCGGGGGGGACACAATGAGCAGTTCTTC. Encoded protein: CASSLLRGGHNEQFF.

The genes are TRBV6-8 and TRBJ2-1, with D unresolved. Germline CDR1 and CDR2: MNHGY and SAAAGT. This CDR3 region has 11 residues. V lost 10 bases and J lost 7, with 11 bases in between. CDR3 amino acids: CATSWINEQFF. The CDR3 nucleotides read TGTGCCACCTCGTGGATAAATGAGCAGTTCTTC.

This clonotype occurred a few times. The chain joins TRBV11-2 to TRBJ2-1; 7 bases match TRBD2. Unmatched junction bases numbered 13, after V lost 5 bases and J lost 9 bases. The CDR3 runs to 15 residues. Germline values: CDR1 SGHAT, CDR2 FQNNGV. The CDR3 is CASSPSAGDGVEQFF. The CDR3 coding sequence is TGTGCCAGCAGCCCTAGTGCGGGGGACGGTGTTGAGCAGTTCTTC.

This clonotype was found a few times. The V and J genes are TRBV4-3 and TRBJ2-1; tentatively, D is TRBD1 (5 bases). The CDR3 length is 16 residues. Trimming cost V 0 bases and J 1 base, with 10 bases left between them. Germline V CDR1 and CDR2: LGHNA, YSLEER. CDR3 DNA sequence: TGCGCCAGCAGCCAAGATAAAAGGGGTTCCTACAATGAGCAGTTCTTC. Its protein is CASSQDKRGSYNEQFF.

V and J are TRBV6-1 and TRBJ2-5; D is undetermined. Germline assignment: CDR1 MNHNS and CDR2 SASEGT. CDR3 size: 12 residues. Trimming removed 10 bases from V and 3 bases from J, with 12 bases in between. CDR3 DNA: TGTGCCATCGGCACGAGAAAAGAGACCCAGTACTTC. Encoded protein: CAIGTRKETQYF.

This clonotype was found many times. This CDR3 is CATGQGMSGANVLTF. Written as DNA, the CDR3 is TGTGCCACAGGACAGGGTATGAGCGGGGCCAACGTCCTGACTTTC. V usage is TRBV11-1 and J usage is TRBJ2-6, with 8 bases lining up with TRBD1. Germline CDR1 SGHAT, CDR2 FQDESV (reference sequence). V lost 10 bases, J lost 4 bases, and 9 bases stayed unmatched. The CDR3 has 15 amino acids. Complete variable domain (other parts from reference TRBV11-1 and TRBJ2-6): EAEVAQSPRYKITEKSQAVAFWCDPISGHATLYWYRQILGQGPELLVQFQDESVVDDSQLPKDRFSAERLKGVDSTLKIQPAELGDSAMYLCATGQGMSGANVLTFGAGSRLTVL.